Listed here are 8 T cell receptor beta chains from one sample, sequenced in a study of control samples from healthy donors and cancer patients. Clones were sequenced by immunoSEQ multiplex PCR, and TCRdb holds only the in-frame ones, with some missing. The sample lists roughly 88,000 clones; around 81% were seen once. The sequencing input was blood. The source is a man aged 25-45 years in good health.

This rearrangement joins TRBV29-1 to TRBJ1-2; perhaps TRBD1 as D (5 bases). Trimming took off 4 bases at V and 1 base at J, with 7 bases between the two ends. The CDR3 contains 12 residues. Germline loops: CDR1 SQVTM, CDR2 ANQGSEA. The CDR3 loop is CSVVGVNYGYTF. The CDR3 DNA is TGCAGCGTTGTAGGGGTTAACTATGGCTACACCTTC.

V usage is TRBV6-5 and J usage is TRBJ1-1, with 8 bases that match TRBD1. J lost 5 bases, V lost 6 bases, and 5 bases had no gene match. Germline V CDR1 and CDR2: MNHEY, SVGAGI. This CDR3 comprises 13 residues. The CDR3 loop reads CASRDRERTEAFF. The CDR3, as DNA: TGTGCCAGCAGGGACAGGGAAAGAACTGAAGCTTTCTTT.

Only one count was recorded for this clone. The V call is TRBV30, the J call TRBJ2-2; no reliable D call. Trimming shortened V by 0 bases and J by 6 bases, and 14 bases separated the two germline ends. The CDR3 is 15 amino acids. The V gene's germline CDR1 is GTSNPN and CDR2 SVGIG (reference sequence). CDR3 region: CAWSVPGLKAGELFF. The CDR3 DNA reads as TGTGCCTGGAGTGTACCTGGCCTAAAGGCCGGGGAGCTGTTTTTT.

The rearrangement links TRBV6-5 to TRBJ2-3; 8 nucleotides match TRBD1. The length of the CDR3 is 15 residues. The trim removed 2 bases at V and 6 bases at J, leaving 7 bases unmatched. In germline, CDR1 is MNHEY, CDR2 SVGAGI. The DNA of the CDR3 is TGTGCCAGCAGTTACGCAGGGACAGGAGGGGATACGCAGTATTTT. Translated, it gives CASSYAGTGGDTQYF.

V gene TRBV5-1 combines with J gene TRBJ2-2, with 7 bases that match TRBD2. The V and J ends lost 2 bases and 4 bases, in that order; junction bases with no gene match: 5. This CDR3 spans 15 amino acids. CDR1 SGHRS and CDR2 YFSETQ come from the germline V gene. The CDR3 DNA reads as TGCGCCAGCAGCTTCGAAGCGGGAACCACCGGGGAGCTGTTTTTT. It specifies CASSFEAGTTGELFF.

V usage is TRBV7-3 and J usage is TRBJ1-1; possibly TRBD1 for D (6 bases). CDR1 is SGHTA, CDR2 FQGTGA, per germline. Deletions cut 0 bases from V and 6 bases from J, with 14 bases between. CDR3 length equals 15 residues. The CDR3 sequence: CASSLTERGRSEAFF. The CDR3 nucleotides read TGTGCCAGCAGCTTAACGGAAAGGGGGAGGTCTGAAGCTTTCTTT.

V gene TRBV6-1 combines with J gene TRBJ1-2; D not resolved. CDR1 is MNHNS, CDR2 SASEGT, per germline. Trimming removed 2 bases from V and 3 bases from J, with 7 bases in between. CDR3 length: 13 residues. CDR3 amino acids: CASSEQIYYGYTF. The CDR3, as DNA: TGTGCCAGCAGTGAACAGATATACTATGGCTACACCTTC.

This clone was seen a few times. The CDR3, as DNA: TGTGCCAGCAGTTTCCTCCGGGATCAGCCCCAGCATTTT. Residues: CASSFLRDQPQHF. The genes are TRBV6-5 and TRBJ1-5; D not certain. V dropped 4 bases and J dropped 5 bases, with 9 bases sitting between them. Germline V CDR1 and CDR2: MNHEY, SVGAGI. This CDR3 has 13 residues.